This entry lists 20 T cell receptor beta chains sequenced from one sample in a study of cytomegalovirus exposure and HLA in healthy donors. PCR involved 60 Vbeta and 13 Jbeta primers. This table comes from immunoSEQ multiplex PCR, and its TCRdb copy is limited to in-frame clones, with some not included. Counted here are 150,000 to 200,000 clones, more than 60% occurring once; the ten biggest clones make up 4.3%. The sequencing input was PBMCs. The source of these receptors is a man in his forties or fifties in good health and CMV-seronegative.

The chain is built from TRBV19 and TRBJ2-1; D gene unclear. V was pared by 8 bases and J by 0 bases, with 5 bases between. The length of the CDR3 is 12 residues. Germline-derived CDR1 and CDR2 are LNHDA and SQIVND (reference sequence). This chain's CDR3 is CASSRSYNEQFF. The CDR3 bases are TGTGCCAGTTCCCGCTCCTACAATGAGCAGTTCTTC.

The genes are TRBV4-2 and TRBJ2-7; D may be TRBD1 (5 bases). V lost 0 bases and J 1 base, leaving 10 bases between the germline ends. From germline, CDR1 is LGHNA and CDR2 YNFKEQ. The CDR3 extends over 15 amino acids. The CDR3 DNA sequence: TGTGCCAGCAGCCAAGAACTGACAGCTTCCTACGAGCAGTACTTC. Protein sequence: CASSQELTASYEQYF.

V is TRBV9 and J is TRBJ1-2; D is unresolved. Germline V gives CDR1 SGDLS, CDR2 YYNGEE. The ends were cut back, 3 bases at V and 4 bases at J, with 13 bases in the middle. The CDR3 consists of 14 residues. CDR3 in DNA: TGTGCCAGCAGCGCCGAGGGAGGGTTCTATGGCTACACCTTC. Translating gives CASSAEGGFYGYTF.

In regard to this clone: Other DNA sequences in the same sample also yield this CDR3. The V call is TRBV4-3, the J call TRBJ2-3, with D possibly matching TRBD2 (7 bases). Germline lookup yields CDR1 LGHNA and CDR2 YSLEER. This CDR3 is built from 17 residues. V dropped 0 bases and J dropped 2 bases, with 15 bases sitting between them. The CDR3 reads CASSQDWAGAYTDTQYF. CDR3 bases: TGCGCCAGCAGCCAAGATTGGGCGGGGGCCTACACAGATACGCAGTATTTT.

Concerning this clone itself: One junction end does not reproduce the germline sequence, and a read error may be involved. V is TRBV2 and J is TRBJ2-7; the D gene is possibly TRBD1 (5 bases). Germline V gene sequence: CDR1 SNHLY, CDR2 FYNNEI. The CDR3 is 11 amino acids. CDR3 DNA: TGTGCCAGCTCGCAAGGGGCAACTCCTAGGTTC. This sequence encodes CASSQGATPRF.

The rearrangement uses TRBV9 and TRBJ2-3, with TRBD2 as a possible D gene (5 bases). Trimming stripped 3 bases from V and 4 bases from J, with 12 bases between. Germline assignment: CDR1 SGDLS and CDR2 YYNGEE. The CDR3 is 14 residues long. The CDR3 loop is CASSGRLSPDTQYF. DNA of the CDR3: TGTGCCAGCAGCGGGAGGTTGAGCCCAGATACGCAGTATTTT.

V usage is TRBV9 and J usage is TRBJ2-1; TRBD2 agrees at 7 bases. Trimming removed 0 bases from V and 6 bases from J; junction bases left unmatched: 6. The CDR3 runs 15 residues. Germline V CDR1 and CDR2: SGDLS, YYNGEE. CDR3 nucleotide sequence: TGTGCCAGCAGCGTAGAACCAGCGGGGAGCAATGAGCAGTTCTTC. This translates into CASSVEPAGSNEQFF.

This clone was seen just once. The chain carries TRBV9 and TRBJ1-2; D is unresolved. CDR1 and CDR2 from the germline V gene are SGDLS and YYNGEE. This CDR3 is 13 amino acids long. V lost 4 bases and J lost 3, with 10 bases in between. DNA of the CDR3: TGTGCCAGCAGCCCCGGGAATCACTATGGCTACACCTTC. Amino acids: CASSPGNHYGYTF.

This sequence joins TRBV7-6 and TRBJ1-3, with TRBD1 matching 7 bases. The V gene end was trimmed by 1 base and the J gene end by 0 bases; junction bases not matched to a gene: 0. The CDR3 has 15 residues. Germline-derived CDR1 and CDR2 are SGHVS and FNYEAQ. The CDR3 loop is CASSLGDSSGNTIYF. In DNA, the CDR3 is TGTGCCAGCAGCTTAGGGGACAGCTCTGGAAACACCATATATTTT.

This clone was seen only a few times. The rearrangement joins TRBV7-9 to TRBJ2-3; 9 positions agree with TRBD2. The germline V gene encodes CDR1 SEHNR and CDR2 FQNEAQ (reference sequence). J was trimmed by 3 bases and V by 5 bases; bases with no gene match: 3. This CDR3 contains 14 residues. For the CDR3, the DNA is TGTGCCAGCAGCCCAGGACTAGCGACAGATACGCAGTATTTT. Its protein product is CASSPGLATDTQYF.

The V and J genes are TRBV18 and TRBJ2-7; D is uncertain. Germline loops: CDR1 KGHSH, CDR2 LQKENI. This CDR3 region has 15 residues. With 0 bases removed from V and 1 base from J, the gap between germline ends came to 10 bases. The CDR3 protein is CASSPPVGRSYEQYF. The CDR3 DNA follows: TGTGCCAGCTCACCACCGGTAGGCAGGTCCTACGAGCAGTACTTC. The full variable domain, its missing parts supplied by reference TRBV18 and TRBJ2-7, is NAGVMQNPRHLVRRRGQEARLRCSPMKGHSHVYWYRQLPEEGLKFMVYLQKENIIDESGMPKERFSAEFPKEGPSILRIQQVVRGDSAAYFCASSPPVGRSYEQYFGPGTRLTVT.

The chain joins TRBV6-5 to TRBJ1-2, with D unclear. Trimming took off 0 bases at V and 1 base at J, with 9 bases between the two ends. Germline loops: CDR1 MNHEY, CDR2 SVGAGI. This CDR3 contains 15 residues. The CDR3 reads CASSYSPGYNYGYTF. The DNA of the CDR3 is TGTGCCAGCAGTTACTCGCCGGGATATAACTATGGCTACACCTTC.

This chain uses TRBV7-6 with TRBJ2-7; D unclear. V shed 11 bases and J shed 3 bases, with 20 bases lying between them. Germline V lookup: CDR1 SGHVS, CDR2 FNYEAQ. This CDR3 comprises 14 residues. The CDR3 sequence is CAVSLSGSYYEQYF. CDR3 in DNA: TGTGCCGTCTCCCTTTCAGGTAGTTACTACGAGCAGTACTTC.

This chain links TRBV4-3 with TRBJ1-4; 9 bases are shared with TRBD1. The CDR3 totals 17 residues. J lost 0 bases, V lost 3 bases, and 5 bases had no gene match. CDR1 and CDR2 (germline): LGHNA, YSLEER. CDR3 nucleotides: TGCGCCAGCAGCCAGTGGGACAGGGATTCAACTAATGAAAAACTGTTTTTT. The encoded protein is CASSQWDRDSTNEKLFF.

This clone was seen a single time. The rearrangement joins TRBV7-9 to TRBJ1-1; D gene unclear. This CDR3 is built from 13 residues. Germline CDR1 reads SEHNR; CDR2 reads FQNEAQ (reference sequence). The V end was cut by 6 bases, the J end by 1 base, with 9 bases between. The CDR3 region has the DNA TGTGCCAGCAGTTCTGATAGGAACACTGAAGCTTTCTTT. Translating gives CASSSDRNTEAFF.

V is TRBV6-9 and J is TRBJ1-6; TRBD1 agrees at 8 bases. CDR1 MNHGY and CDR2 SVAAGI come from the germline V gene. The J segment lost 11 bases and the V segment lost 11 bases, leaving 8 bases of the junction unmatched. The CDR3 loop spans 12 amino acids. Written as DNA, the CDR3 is TGTGCCGAGAGACAACAGGGGGCACCCCTCCACTTT. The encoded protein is CAERQQGAPLHF.

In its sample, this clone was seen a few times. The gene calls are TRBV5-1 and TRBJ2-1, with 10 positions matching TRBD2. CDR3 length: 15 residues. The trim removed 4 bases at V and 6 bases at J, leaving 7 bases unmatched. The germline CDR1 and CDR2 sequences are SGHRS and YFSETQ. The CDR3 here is CASSGSGGAGNEQFF. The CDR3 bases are TGCGCCAGCAGCGGAAGCGGGGGGGCGGGCAATGAGCAGTTCTTC.

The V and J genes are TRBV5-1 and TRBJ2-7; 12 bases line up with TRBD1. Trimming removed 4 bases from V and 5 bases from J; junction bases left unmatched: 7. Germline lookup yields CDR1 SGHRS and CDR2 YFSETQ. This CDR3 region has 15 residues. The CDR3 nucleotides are TGCGCCAGCAGCCCGGGACAGGGGGCAGTGGACGAGCAGTACTTC. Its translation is CASSPGQGAVDEQYF.

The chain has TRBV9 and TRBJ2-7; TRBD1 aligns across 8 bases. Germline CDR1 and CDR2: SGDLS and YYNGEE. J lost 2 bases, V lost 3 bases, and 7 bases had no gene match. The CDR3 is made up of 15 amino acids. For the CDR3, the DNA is TGTGCCAGCAGCGCCTTAACGACAGGGGCCTACGAGCAGTACTTC. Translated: CASSALTTGAYEQYF. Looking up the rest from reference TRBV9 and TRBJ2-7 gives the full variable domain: DSGVTQTPKHLITATGQRVTLRCSPRSGDLSVYWYQQSLDQGLQFLIQYYNGEERAKGNILERFSAQQFPDLHSELNLSSLELGDSALYFCASSALTTGAYEQYFGPGTRLTVT.

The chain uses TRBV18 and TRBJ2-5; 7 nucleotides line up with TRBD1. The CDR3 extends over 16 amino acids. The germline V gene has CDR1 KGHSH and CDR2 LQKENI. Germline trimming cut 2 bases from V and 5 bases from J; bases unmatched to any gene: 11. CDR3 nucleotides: TGTGCCAGCTCACCAAGGGTTGTAGGGGGCGTGGAGACCCAGTACTTC. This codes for CASSPRVVGGVETQYF.